A single sample gave rise to the 20 T cell receptor beta chains below, sequenced in a study of Ad26.COV2.S vaccination and SARS-CoV-2 variants. This sample's treatment: roughly 19 received Ad26.COV2.S at low or high dose, single or two shots; about 5 received placebo; per-sample allocation not given. Following the first vaccine or placebo injection, samples were taken on day 63. Using immunoSEQ multiplex PCR, the repertoire was profiled, and TCRdb retains in-frame clones only, with some absent. The data contain some 480,000 clones, around nine tenths of them singletons. The sequencing used peripheral blood, collected in a trial of Ad26.COV2.S vaccine versus placebo. The source is a person aged 18 to 59 who received the Ad26.COV2.S COVID-19 vaccine or a placebo.

This chain uses TRBV7-2 with TRBJ1-3; D uncertain. This CDR3 has 15 amino acids. Trimming pared 1 base from V and 2 bases from J, leaving 9 bases between. Germline V lookup: CDR1 SGHTA, CDR2 FQGNSA. CDR3 nucleotide sequence: TGTGCCAGCAGCTTAGTGCGGGGAGCTGGAAACACCATATATTTT. As protein: CASSLVRGAGNTIYF.

The chain uses TRBV9 and TRBJ1-3; D remains ambiguous. This CDR3 region has 16 residues. The germline V and J ends were trimmed by 0 bases and 0 bases, with 10 bases remaining between them. The germline gives CDR1 SGDLS, CDR2 YYNGEE. The CDR3 reads CASSVAWSSSGNTIYF. The DNA for the CDR3 is TGTGCCAGCAGCGTAGCATGGAGCTCCTCTGGAAACACCATATATTTT.

The chain has TRBV2 and TRBJ1-2; possible D gene TRBD1, 6 bases. The germline gives CDR1 SNHLY, CDR2 FYNNEI. There are 14 residues in the CDR3. With 7 bases removed from V and 5 bases from J, the gap between germline ends came to 17 bases. The CDR3 nucleotides are TGTGCCAGCACGGAGGAGGGACAACTTTATGGCTACACCTTC. Amino acid sequence: CASTEEGQLYGYTF.

As regards this clone: The DNA is left out, because the CDR3 cannot be placed on it with certainty; the CDR3 is given as TCRdb lists it. The chain is built from TRBV6-4 and TRBJ2-6; the table calls TRBD2, which could not be checked here. The CDR3 is 20 residues long, ends included. Germline lookup yields CDR1 MRHNA and CDR2 SNTAGT. CDR3 protein: CASSALRFGDFLSGANVLTF.

The chain carries TRBV7-9 and TRBJ1-2; D might be TRBD1 (6 bases). CDR1 SEHNR and CDR2 FQNEAQ come from the germline V gene (reference sequence). Trimming stripped 3 bases from V and 8 bases from J, with 13 bases between. The CDR3 extends over 13 amino acids. For the CDR3, the DNA is TGTGCCAGCAGCTTCCTACAGGGTTCGGGCTACACCTTC. The encoded protein is CASSFLQGSGYTF.

The V and J genes are TRBV7-2 and TRBJ1-1, with D unresolved. The germline V gene encodes CDR1 SGHTA and CDR2 FQGNSA. The CDR3 extends over 14 amino acids. The V end lost 1 base, the J end lost 4 bases, and 10 bases lay between the germline ends. Here the CDR3 DNA reads TGTGCCAGCAGCTTAGGCGCGCTATTCACTGAAGCTTTCTTT. Translating it yields CASSLGALFTEAFF.

This rearrangement joins TRBV27 to TRBJ2-1, with 11 bases identical to TRBD2. The CDR3 spans 16 residues. Germline assignment: CDR1 MNHEY and CDR2 SMNVEV (reference sequence). J was trimmed by 5 bases and V by 7 bases; bases with no gene match: 10. The CDR3 spells CASNPRLAGLHNEQFF. The CDR3 region has the DNA TGTGCCAGCAACCCCCGACTAGCGGGACTTCACAATGAGCAGTTCTTC.

The chain has TRBV29-1 and TRBJ1-2; D uncertain. The CDR3 is 8 amino acids. Germline CDR1 reads SQVTM; CDR2 reads ANQGSEA. Deletions cut 3 bases from V and 10 bases from J, with 3 bases between. The CDR3 protein is CSVDFYTF. The DNA of the CDR3 is TGCAGCGTTGATTTCTACACCTTC.

The V gene is TRBV20-1, the J gene TRBJ2-7; a weak D match, TRBD2 (5 bases). Per the germline V gene, CDR1 is DFQATT and CDR2 is SNEGSKA (reference sequence). This CDR3 contains 14 residues. Trimming shortened V by 6 bases and J by 2 bases, and 17 bases separated the two germline ends. The DNA of the CDR3 is TGCAGTGCCAGTCCTCTAGCTGGCCCCTACGAGCAGTACTTC. As protein: CSASPLAGPYEQYF.

This chain links TRBV3-1 (or the pseudogene TRBV3-2) with TRBJ1-1, with D unclear. The CDR3 loop spans 13 amino acids. Trimming stripped 3 bases from V and 5 bases from J, with 10 bases between. Germline CDR1 and CDR2: LGHDT and YNNKEL (reference sequence). CDR3 nucleotides: TGTGCCAGCAGCCAGACGACAATTACTGAAGCTTTCTTT. Amino acids: CASSQTTITEAFF.

This clone turned up a few times. The chain joins TRBV10-3 to TRBJ2-1; TRBD2 matches 11 bases. The CDR3 totals 14 residues. Germline loops: CDR1 ENHRY, CDR2 SYGVKD. The ends lost 2 bases at V and 9 bases at J; junction bases unmatched: 3. The CDR3 is CAISEALAGAEQFF. Written as DNA, the CDR3 is TGTGCCATCAGTGAGGCACTAGCGGGAGCTGAGCAGTTCTTC.

V usage is TRBV30 and J usage is TRBJ2-1; D is undetermined. This CDR3 has 12 amino acids. V was shortened by 3 bases and J by 15 bases, with 18 bases between the two germline ends. Germline CDR1 is GTSNPN and CDR2 is SVGIG (reference sequence). The CDR3 spells CAWRGRHPPRFF. The DNA of the CDR3 is TGTGCCTGGAGGGGTCGGCACCCTCCGAGGTTCTTC. Combining the CDR3 with reference TRBV30 and TRBJ2-1 gives the whole variable domain SQTIHQWPATLVQPVGSPLSLECTVEGTSNPNLYWYRQAAGRGLQLLFYSVGIGQISSEVPQNLSASRPQDRQFILSSKKLLLSDSGFYLCAWRGRHPPRFFGPGTRLTVL.

The gene calls are TRBV12-3 or TRBV12-4 and TRBJ2-1; tentative D call: TRBD2 (6 bases). V lost 5 bases, J lost 4 bases, and 9 bases lay in between. CDR3 length: 13 amino acids. The CDR3 coding sequence is TGTGCCAGCAGTACGCGGGGTTACAATGAGCAGTTCTTC. Translated: CASSTRGYNEQFF.

The chain recombines TRBV6-5 with TRBJ1-5; 8 bases are a match to TRBD1. The J segment lost 7 bases and the V segment lost 4 bases, leaving 6 bases of the junction unmatched. Germline V lookup: CDR1 MNHEY, CDR2 SVGAGI. CDR3 length: 14 residues. The CDR3 reads CASSSRGRGQPQHF. The CDR3 DNA sequence: TGTGCCAGCAGTTCCAGGGGGCGAGGACAGCCCCAGCATTTT.

This rearrangement joins TRBV19 to TRBJ2-1, with 10 bases fitting TRBD2. The CDR3 covers 16 residues. Germline values: CDR1 LNHDA, CDR2 SQIVND (reference sequence). The V segment lost 3 bases and the J segment 7 bases; nucleotides outside the gene matches: 9. The CDR3 spells CASSIASGRAQNEQFF. The DNA for the CDR3 is TGTGCCAGTAGTATTGCAAGCGGGAGGGCCCAAAATGAGCAGTTCTTC.

J is TRBJ2-5 and V is TRBV7-2; 8 bases line up with TRBD1. Germline values: CDR1 SGHTA, CDR2 FQGNSA. There are 17 residues in the CDR3. The J segment lost 6 bases and the V segment lost 5 bases, leaving 17 bases of the junction unmatched. CDR3 sequence (DNA): TGTGCCAGCAGCCAATCGAGCGGGCCAGGGGGCTTAAAGACCCAGTACTTC. It is translated as CASSQSSGPGGLKTQYF.

The rearrangement joins TRBV28 to TRBJ2-1, with D possibly matching TRBD1 (6 bases). V was pared by 5 bases and J by 7 bases, with 21 bases between. CDR1 and CDR2 from the germline V gene are MDHEN and SYDVKM. The CDR3 extends over 16 amino acids. CDR3 sequence (DNA): TGTGCCAGCAGTGACCATGAGGTGGGGGCGAGGAATGAGCAGTTCTTC. Translated, it gives CASSDHEVGARNEQFF.

The chain joins TRBV11-1 to TRBJ2-1; TRBD2 matches at 8 bases. CDR3 length equals 13 residues. The trim removed 4 bases at V and 9 bases at J, leaving 5 bases unmatched. Germline values: CDR1 SGHAT, CDR2 FQDESV (reference sequence). CDR3 nucleotides: TGTGCCAGCAGCTCGGGACTAGTGAGTGAGCAGTTCTTC. Residues: CASSSGLVSEQFF.

CDR3 nucleotides: TGCGCCAGCAGCCAAGATCTACTAGTGACTTACAATGAGCAGTTCTTC. This gives the protein CASSQDLLVTYNEQFF. V and J are TRBV4-3 and TRBJ2-1, with D perhaps TRBD2 (5 bases). Per the germline V gene, CDR1 is LGHNA and CDR2 is YSLEER. This CDR3 has 16 amino acids. The V end was cut by 0 bases, the J end by 4 bases, with 13 bases between.

The V gene is TRBV7-3, the J gene TRBJ2-1, with D possibly being TRBD2 (6 bases). CDR3 length: 19 residues. CDR1 SGHTA and CDR2 FQGTGA come from the germline V gene. Between the trimmed V and J ends, which lost 5 bases and 0 bases, there was a span of 23 bases. The CDR3 DNA is TGTGCCAGCAGCCGCCCGGGGAAAGACGGGACTCACTCCTACAATGAGCAGTTCTTC. This encodes CASSRPGKDGTHSYNEQFF.